The clone carrying this T cell receptor (beta chain) was picked up many times. Its antigen remains unidentified. Study-level results: The larger cohort examined one V-J beta rearrangement, not whole repertoires.

Memory CD4+ cells were defined as CD4+CD45RO+CD25-. Full-length variable regions came from constant-region reverse primers plus semi-nested Nested Universal Primer A PCR. TCRdb called the 5' RACE reads again in MiXCR, with one record for every CDR3 protein. The repertoire holds some 44,000 distinct CDR3 sequences, 25% to 35% seen once, with 4% to 4.5% in the top ten. V gave up 2 bases and J gave up 4 bases, with 10 bases separating them. The CDR3 totals 13 residues. Germline CDR1 SGHRS, CDR2 YFSETQ. The clonotype originates from a female donor with breast cancer. The chain employs TRBV5-1 and TRBJ2-7; the D is unclear. Sequencing was carried out using tumor-infiltrating memory CD4+ T cells sorted from the breast tumor. Subset described: memory CD4+ T cells, CD4+CD45RO+CD25-. The CDR3, as DNA: TGCGCCAGCAGCTTTTTCCAACAGTACGAGCAGTACTTC. This sequence encodes CASSFFQQYEQYF.